These T cell receptor beta chains were read from a single sample in a study of blood T cell repertoires in COVID-19. The table came from immunoSEQ multiplex PCR; TCRdb's copy has only in-frame clones and leaves some out. The profile covers hundreds of thousands of clones, with roughly four fifths appearing a single time and 3.6% taken by the ten largest. The sequencing sample was made of PBMCs or T cells enriched from blood (not recorded which). The receptor set was obtained from a woman in her 40s who had been exposed to COVID-19. Both conserved end residues are trimmed from each CDR3. Rows may omit the clone size; those that give it use once, few, many or a size class.

abundance,j_gene,v_gene,CDR3aa
few,TRBJ1-1,TRBV7-9,ASSFTPEAF
few,TRBJ1-5,TRBV30,AWSAQGGPQH
.,TRBJ1-2,TRBV6-5,ASSWENRGNYGYT
.,TRBJ1-1,TRBV19,ASSRRALTEAF
.,TRBJ2-7,TRBV28,ASSIQDTPYEQY
.,TRBJ2-5,TRBV27,ASSPDVGSEETQY
.,TRBJ1-5,TRBV6-5,ASSMGGDQPQH
.,TRBJ2-5,TRBV19,ASSVGQQETQY
.,TRBJ1-1,TRBV6-5,ASSQGALNTEAF
.,TRBJ2-2,TRBV25-1,ASEGQGVLLF
.,TRBJ1-6,TRBV3-1/TRBV3-2,ASSQGDNSPLH
.,TRBJ1-4,TRBV18,ASSLRQDDSEKLF
.,TRBJ2-3,TRBV5-1,ASSILPASDTQY
.,TRBJ2-2,TRBV6-5,ASRQFTGELF
.,TRBJ1-2,TRBV3-1/TRBV3-2,ASSQGQFNYGYT
.,TRBJ2-1,TRBV2,ASGSQGYRASEQF
medium-sized,TRBJ1-1,TRBV3-1/TRBV3-2,ASSQRRQDTEAF
.,TRBJ1-3,TRBV19,ASSDVQSGNTIY
.,TRBJ2-6,TRBV5-1,ASSLDGSGANVLT
.,TRBJ2-4,TRBV20-1,SARATMVEH
.,TRBJ1-1,TRBV12-3/TRBV12-4,ASREGAITEAF
.,TRBJ1-1,TRBV6-5,ASSYAGDNTEAF
.,TRBJ1-2,TRBV18,ASSGTGTNYGYT
.,TRBJ2-1,TRBV3-1/TRBV3-2,ASSHLGGVPKEQF
.,TRBJ2-3,TRBV7-2,ASSFASGGADTQY
.,TRBJ1-6,TRBV6-5,ASSFEGYSPLH
.,TRBJ2-2,TRBV7-2,ASSPGTGTGELF
once,TRBJ2-3,TRBV27,ASSFKPGLAGEDTQY
.,TRBJ2-7,TRBV28,ASSQQGPSYEQY
.,TRBJ2-3,TRBV19,ASSTGRTSGGTDTQY
.,TRBJ2-1,TRBV6-2/TRBV6-3,ASSSSGTTYNEQF
.,TRBJ1-3,TRBV30,AWSGTRGDTIY
.,TRBJ2-1,TRBV3-1/TRBV3-2,ASSQEAPSIAYNEQF
.,TRBJ2-2,TRBV30,AWSQFGGGTGELF
.,TRBJ2-1,TRBV4-2,ASSQLAGGPGEQF
.,TRBJ1-5,TRBV5-8,ASSLRLSGPQH
many,TRBJ1-1,TRBV6-5,ASRRNRGEAF
.,TRBJ1-4,TRBV4-3,ASSQQQGSNEKLF
.,TRBJ1-5,TRBV2,ASNPGQEGQPQH
.,TRBJ1-5,TRBV6-2/TRBV6-3,ASSYERTVSNQPQH
.,TRBJ2-3,TRBV7-9,ASSLEGRTGVTDTQY
once,TRBJ1-1,TRBV5-6,ASSPGVVLDTEAF
.,TRBJ1-2,TRBV5-8,ASSPTGTYGYT